These 26 T cell receptor beta chains share one sample of origin, sequenced in a study of T cells after yellow fever vaccination (dated by TCRdb to about 2019). Sample treatment or condition, as interpreted from the label and publication: live attenuated yellow fever vaccine strain. Receptor amplification or capture employed 5' RACE. Sequencing instrument: Illumina NovaSeq 6000. The public reads were quality trimmed at Q25 with fastp and then assembled into clones with MiXCR by TCRdb, keeping productive beta chains. Rows are combined by CDR3 protein, so each entry shows the most common genes and DNA. The sample yields around 300,000 distinct CDR3 sequences; around 4.3% were counted once. The top ten hold 19% of the sample. Sequencing was performed on PBMCs, taken 15 days after the yellow fever booster vaccination. The receptors were gathered from a man aged 18-30 years who received the YFV17D yellow fever vaccine.

This clonotype has ten or more counts. The CDR3 coding sequence is TGTGCCAGCAGCCTAATAGCCAATGAGCAGTTCTTC. It encodes CASSLIANEQFF. The chain links TRBV7-9 to TRBJ2-1; D is undetermined. Trimming took 5 bases from V and 6 from J, leaving 8 bases between them. Germline CDR1 reads SEHNR; CDR2 reads FQNEAQ (reference sequence). The CDR3 is 12 amino acids.

This clonotype has just a few counts. This chain uses TRBV19 with TRBJ2-2, with D perhaps matching TRBD2 (6 bases). CDR3 length: 14 residues. V lost 7 bases, J lost 6 bases, and 15 bases lay in between. Germline assignment: CDR1 LNHDA and CDR2 SQIVND (reference sequence). The CDR3 DNA sequence: TGTGCCAGTACCGGGAGCGGAGGGGCCGGGGAGCTGTTTTTT. Amino acids: CASTGSGGAGELFF.

This clonotype was observed at least ten times. V and J are TRBV7-9 and TRBJ2-6; D might be TRBD1 (5 bases). This CDR3 is built from 16 residues. Germline values: CDR1 SEHNR, CDR2 FQNEAQ (reference sequence). Deletions cut 1 base from V and 1 base from J, with 8 bases between. Here the CDR3 DNA reads TGTGCCAGCAGCTTAGAGGGGTTGTCTGGGGCCAACGTCCTGACTTTC. Its translation is CASSLEGLSGANVLTF. The full variable domain, with the rest looked up from reference TRBV7-9 and TRBJ2-6, is DTGVSQNPRHKITKRGQNVTFRCDPISEHNRLYWYRQTLGQGPEFLTYFQNEAQLEKSRLLSDRFSAERPKGSFSTLEIQRTEQGDSAMYLCASSLEGLSGANVLTFGAGSRLTVL.

In this sample, this clonotype turned up many times. V usage is TRBV27 and J usage is TRBJ2-7; 8 bases are a match to TRBD1. CDR3 length equals 15 residues. Germline assignment: CDR1 MNHEY and CDR2 SMNVEV (reference sequence). V was pared by 7 bases and J by 0 bases, with 8 bases of the junction left unmatched. The CDR3 is CASTSGQGGSYEQYF. The CDR3 bases are TGTGCCAGCACCTCCGGACAGGGTGGCTCCTACGAGCAGTACTTC.

This clonotype was seen a handful of times. The chain carries TRBV4-3 and TRBJ2-3; D gene uncertain. Trimming removed 2 bases from V and 0 bases from J, with 12 bases in between. The CDR3 totals 16 residues. Germline V gene data show CDR1 as LGHNA and CDR2 as YSLEER. The CDR3 region is CASSQRRPDSTDTQYF. Written as DNA, the CDR3 is TGCGCCAGCAGCCAACGACGTCCCGATAGCACAGATACGCAGTATTTT.

The rearrangement links TRBV4-1 to TRBJ2-2; tentatively, D is TRBD1 (8 bases). The CDR3 is made up of 19 amino acids. CDR1 is MGHRA and CDR2 is YSYEKL in the germline V gene. V lost 0 bases and J lost 5, with 22 bases in between. The CDR3 nucleotides read TGCGCCAGCAGCCAAGATGTCCGGGGGGCAGGGGGCTATACCGGGGAGCTGTTTTTT. This encodes CASSQDVRGAGGYTGELFF.

At least ten counts were recorded for this clonotype. The rearrangement joins TRBV3-1 to TRBJ2-2; D is possibly TRBD2 (6 bases). The CDR3 loop spans 13 amino acids. The V gene's germline CDR1 is LGHDT and CDR2 YNNKEL (reference sequence). V was shortened by 1 base and J by 6 bases, with 6 bases between the two germline ends. The CDR3 here is CASSQGEAGELFF. CDR3 coding DNA: TGTGCCAGCAGCCAAGGGGAGGCCGGGGAGCTGTTTTTT.

J is TRBJ1-6 and V is TRBV7-8; 7 bases map to TRBD1. V shed 5 bases and J 7 bases; nucleotides not matched to a gene: 8. The length of the CDR3 is 15 residues. Germline values: CDR1 SGHVS, CDR2 FQNEAQ. DNA for the CDR3: TGTGCCAGCAGCCCGCCGGGACAGTTGAATTCACCCCTCCACTTT. It is translated as CASSPPGQLNSPLHF.

This clonotype has a count of ten or more. The V and J genes are TRBV4-3 and TRBJ2-7; 7 nucleotides line up with TRBD2. The germline V gene has CDR1 LGHNA and CDR2 YSLEER. The V gene end was trimmed by 0 bases and the J gene end by 0 bases; junction bases not matched to a gene: 8. CDR3 length: 17 amino acids. The CDR3 DNA is TGCGCCAGCAGCCAAGATCAACCAGCGGGGCCCTCCTACGAGCAGTACGTC. Translated, it gives CASSQDQPAGPSYEQYV.

The CDR3: CASSSTYREPNTEAFF. The DNA for the CDR3 is TGTGCCAGCAGTTCGACCTACAGGGAACCGAACACTGAAGCTTTCTTT. The chain recombines TRBV6-5 with TRBJ1-1; TRBD1 is a possible D gene (6 bases). CDR3 size: 16 residues. The germline gives CDR1 MNHEY, CDR2 SVGAGI. V lost 4 bases, J lost 1 base, and 16 bases lay in between.

A note on this clonotype: This may arise from a read error, as a much more abundant clone is one base away. Here the CDR3 reads CASSLAGNSPLHF. CDR3 sequence (DNA): TGTGCCAGCAGCTTAGCAGGGAATTCACCCCTCCACTTT. This chain joins TRBV7-3 and TRBJ1-6, with D perhaps TRBD1 (5 bases). Germline V gene lookup returns CDR1 SGHTA and CDR2 FQGTGA. Trimming stripped 2 bases from V and 7 bases from J, with 6 bases between. This CDR3 spans 13 amino acids.

The genes are TRBV6-5 and TRBJ1-6, with 7 nucleotides matching TRBD1. CDR3 length: 15 amino acids. V dropped 7 bases and J dropped 3; count of bases not matched to a gene: 6. CDR1 and CDR2 from the germline V gene are MNHEY and SVGAGI. CDR3 DNA sequence: TGTGCCAGCAACCTACAGGGGAACTATAATTCACCCCTCCACTTT. Translation gives CASNLQGNYNSPLHF.

This clonotype appeared a few times. The chain links TRBV19 to TRBJ1-1; D gene ambiguous. The CDR3 sequence is 11 residues long. V was trimmed by 8 bases and J by 4 bases, leaving 8 bases between them. Germline CDR1 and CDR2: LNHDA and SQIVND (reference sequence). The CDR3 nucleotides are TGTGCCAGTCAGGTGAGCACTGAAGCTTTCTTT. This translates into CASQVSTEAFF.

This clonotype turned up a few times. The chain is built from TRBV5-1 and TRBJ1-2, with a weak D call TRBD1 (5 bases). Per the germline V gene, CDR1 is SGHRS and CDR2 is YFSETQ. This CDR3 comprises 14 residues. Deletions cut 5 bases from V and 4 bases from J, with 15 bases between. The CDR3 loop is CASSPDSTSYGYTF. The CDR3 DNA reads as TGCGCCAGCAGTCCCGACAGTACTAGCTATGGCTACACCTTC.

This clonotype was found a few times. V and J are TRBV9 and TRBJ2-2; unclear D gene. CDR3 length equals 13 residues. Germline V CDR1 and CDR2: SGDLS, YYNGEE. The ends were cut back, 0 bases at V and 6 bases at J, with 6 bases in the middle. The CDR3 DNA reads as TGTGCCAGCAGCGTAGAGAGGCCCGGGGAGCTGTTTTTT. It encodes CASSVERPGELFF.

This clonotype has a handful of counts. V usage is TRBV10-2 and J usage is TRBJ1-3, with D possibly being TRBD1 (6 bases). Looked up from germline, CDR1 is WSHSY and CDR2 is SAAADI. V was cut by 3 bases and J by 2 bases, with 8 bases left in between. The CDR3 is made up of 14 amino acids. The CDR3 protein is CASSDWGPGNTIYF. The DNA of the CDR3 is TGCGCCAGCAGTGATTGGGGGCCTGGAAACACCATATATTTT.

In this sample, this clonotype turned up a few times. The V call is TRBV30, the J call TRBJ2-3; TRBD2 matches at 7 bases. The length of the CDR3 is 13 residues. V shed 5 bases, J shed 2 bases, and the junction held 4 bases outside the gene matches. Germline CDR1 and CDR2: GTSNPN and SVGIG (reference sequence). The CDR3 DNA follows: TGTGCCTGGGGGGGGGACTTCACAGATACGCAGTATTTT. The encoded protein is CAWGGDFTDTQYF.

This clonotype was detected many times. J is TRBJ2-2 and V is TRBV5-1, with unresolved D. Per the germline V gene, CDR1 is SGHRS and CDR2 is YFSETQ. The germline V and J ends were trimmed by 0 bases and 1 base, with 10 bases remaining between them. CDR3 length: 16 amino acids. The CDR3 spells CASSLAYQLNTGELFF. CDR3 nucleotides: TGCGCCAGCAGCTTGGCCTATCAGCTGAACACCGGGGAGCTGTTTTTT.

This clonotype has ten or more counts. The chain couples TRBV27 to TRBJ1-3; no reliable D call. Germline assignment: CDR1 MNHEY and CDR2 SMNVEV (reference sequence). V lost 8 bases and J 0 bases, leaving 11 bases between the germline ends. The CDR3 contains 14 residues. CDR3 bases: TGTGCCAGCTCAGCCCTGACCTCTGGAAACACCATATATTTT. As protein: CASSALTSGNTIYF.

This clonotype was seen only a few times. This sequence joins TRBV3-1 and TRBJ2-2; unclear D gene. Germline V gene lookup returns CDR1 LGHDT and CDR2 YNNKEL (reference sequence). CDR3 length equals 16 residues. V was trimmed by 1 base and J by 3 bases, leaving 12 bases between them. The CDR3 DNA sequence: TGTGCCAGCAGCCAAGTTATCAAGAGGTACACCGGGGAGCTGTTTTTT. Translating it yields CASSQVIKRYTGELFF.

This clonotype has ten or more counts. This chain joins TRBV20-1 and TRBJ2-7; no firm D call. V was trimmed by 0 bases and J by 0 bases, leaving 12 bases between them. Germline CDR1 reads DFQATT; CDR2 reads SNEGSKA (reference sequence). The CDR3 has 15 amino acids. CDR3 in amino acids: CSARDSHISSYEQYV. CDR3 sequence (DNA): TGCAGTGCTAGAGATTCCCACATTAGCTCCTACGAGCAGTACGTC.

In its sample, this clonotype was seen many times. One junction end disagrees with the germline gene, perhaps due to a read error. Here the CDR3 DNA reads TGTGCTAGCAGCTCGTCTAGCGGGGGTAATGAGCAGTTCTTC. This gives the protein CASSSSSGGNEQFF. The J gene is TRBJ2-1, the V gene TRBV7-7; 10 bases match TRBD2. The CDR3 runs to 14 residues. Germline CDR1 reads SSHAT; CDR2 reads FNYEAQ (reference sequence).

This clonotype was seen many times. The chain joins TRBV5-1 to TRBJ2-7; D is tentatively TRBD1 or TRBD2 (7 bases each). CDR1 SGHRS and CDR2 YFSETQ come from the germline V gene. Trimming left V 2 bases short and J 4 bases short, with 16 bases between. There are 15 residues in the CDR3. This CDR3 is CASSFQGGLGYEQYF. The CDR3 DNA reads TGCGCCAGCAGCTTCCAGGGGGGGTTGGGGTACGAGCAGTACTTC.

This clonotype was seen a few times. The chain carries TRBV5-1 and TRBJ2-2; 11 positions agree with TRBD2. The CDR3 is 17 amino acids. Germline trimming cut 7 bases from V and 1 base from J; bases unmatched to any gene: 9. Germline V CDR1 and CDR2: SGHRS, YFSETQ. CDR3 DNA: TGCGCCAGCTTCCATACTAGCGGGGGCTGGAACACCGGGGAGCTGTTTTTT. Protein sequence: CASFHTSGGWNTGELFF. Supplemented by reference TRBV5-1 and TRBJ2-2, the full variable domain reads KAGVTQTPRYLIKTRGQQVTLSCSPISGHRSVSWYQQTPGQGLQFLFEYFSETQRNKGNFPGRFSGRQFSNSRSEMNVSTLELGDSALYLCASFHTSGGWNTGELFFGEGSRLTVL.

Ten or more counts support this clonotype. The rearrangement links TRBV5-1 to TRBJ2-3; D unclear. CDR3 length: 13 residues. The V end was cut by 0 bases, the J end by 6 bases, with 8 bases between. Germline CDR1 and CDR2: SGHRS and YFSETQ. The CDR3 bases are TGCGCCAGCAGCTTGGAACCCCCGGATACGCAGTATTTT. This gives the protein CASSLEPPDTQYF.

This clonotype was seen more than once but under ten times. The CDR3, as DNA: TGTGCCAGCAGTGAAAACAGGGAGGGGGAGCTGTTTTTT. Its protein product is CASSENREGELFF. V usage is TRBV27 and J usage is TRBJ2-2; tentatively, D is TRBD1 (6 bases). This CDR3 spans 13 amino acids. Trimming left V 5 bases short and J 8 bases short, with 12 bases between. The V gene's germline CDR1 is MNHEY and CDR2 SMNVEV (reference sequence).